Presented here are 4 T cell receptor beta chains from one specimen sequenced in a study of PD-1 and CTLA-4 blockade in melanoma. Sequencing used immunoSEQ multiplex PCR; TCRdb keeps in-frame clones, though not all of them. The top ten hold roughly 15% of the sample, which has around 15,000 clones, 70% seen once. The material was CD8+ T cells from peripheral blood, obtained from a patient given anti-PD-1 treatment. These receptors were taken from a human donor with melanoma.

This rearrangement joins TRBV29-1 to TRBJ2-7, with 7 bases matching TRBD1. The CDR3 has 14 amino acids. Per the germline V gene, CDR1 is SQVTM and CDR2 is ANQGSEA. Trimming cost V 7 bases and J 3 bases; bases outside gene matches: 12. CDR3 protein: CSADTGAADYEQYF. CDR3 nucleotides: TGCAGCGCTGATACAGGGGCCGCCGACTACGAGCAGTACTTC.

V and J are TRBV6-1 and TRBJ2-2, with D possibly matching TRBD1 (5 bases). The CDR3 runs to 15 residues. The germline gives CDR1 MNHNS, CDR2 SASEGT. Trimming shortened V by 0 bases and J by 3 bases, and 8 bases separated the two germline ends. The CDR3 DNA sequence: TGTGCCAGCAGTGAAGCGGGGCGATACACCGGGGAGCTGTTTTTT. Residues: CASSEAGRYTGELFF.

The chain couples TRBV12-5 to TRBJ1-1, with TRBD1 matching 7 bases. Unmatched junction bases numbered 10, after V lost 6 bases and J lost 6 bases. CDR3 size: 14 residues. From germline, CDR1 is LGHNT and CDR2 FRNRAP. As DNA, the CDR3 is TGTGCTAGTGGCCGACAGGGTCCGATGGCTGAAGCTTTCTTT. Its protein product is CASGRQGPMAEAFF.

The chain carries TRBV27 and TRBJ1-1; the D is unclear. Per the germline V gene, CDR1 is MNHEY and CDR2 is SMNVEV (reference sequence). Trimming took off 5 bases at V and 1 base at J, with 11 bases between the two ends. This CDR3 region has 14 residues. This CDR3 reads CASSLSRENTEAFF. DNA of the CDR3: TGTGCCAGCAGTCTTTCTAGAGAGAACACTGAAGCTTTCTTT.